This T cell receptor beta chain was identified in a study of identical twins. The CDR3 spans 15 residues. Germline CDR1 reads KGHDR; CDR2 reads SFDVKD. J was trimmed by 8 bases and V by 3 bases; bases with no gene match: 8. This clonotype was observed a handful of times. Its antigen is unidentified. General study findings and limits: Fewer insertions were carried by abundant cord blood beta clonotypes, but none was seen in memory repertoires.

MiXCR, applied by TCRdb to the 5' RACE reads, yields one record per CDR3 protein. The sample yields 450,000 or so distinct CDR3 sequences, less than 25% seen once. This sample was also put to use in a study of T cells expressing NK-cell markers. Turning to that study: The CD3+CD56-NKG2C+ fraction of several donors was also led by these clonotypes.

The TCR comes from a woman in her late teens or twenties in good health. The sequencing input was CD4+ T cells sorted from blood. The rearrangement links TRBV24-1 to TRBJ2-2, with 7 bases that match TRBD1. As DNA, the CDR3 is TGTGCCACCAGTGATGTCAGAACAGGGGCTGGGGAGCTGTTTTTT. Translated: CATSDVRTGAGELFF.